The T cell receptor (beta chain) under discussion was sequenced for a study of shared clonotypes between healthy human individuals. TCRdb's copy holds only in-frame clones and misses some; the assay was immunoSEQ multiplex PCR. In the table there are millions of clones, over 85% of which are singletons. The CDR3 is 14 amino acids. After removal of 5 bases from V and 2 bases from J, the junction contained 4 bases not matched to a gene. Germline V gene lookup returns CDR1 SGHVS and CDR2 FQNEAQ. Naive CD8 cells, CD45RO-negative and positively selected for CCR7, excluded terminally differentiated effector memory CD45RA+ cells.

Specimen: naive CD8+ T cells sorted from blood. V usage is TRBV7-8 and J usage is TRBJ2-7; TRBD2 agrees at 9 bases. This clonotype was sampled from a man aged 18 to 30 in good health. As DNA, the CDR3 is TGTGCCAGCAGCCCGAGACTAGCGGCCTACGAGCAGTACTTC. Residues: CASSPRLAAYEQYF. Full variable domain (missing parts from reference TRBV7-8 and TRBJ2-7): GAGVSQSPRYKVAKRGQDVALRCDPISGHVSLFWYQQALGQGPEFLTYFQNEAQLDKSGLPSDRFFAERPEGSVSTLKIQRTQQEDSAVYLCASSPRLAAYEQYFGPGTRLTVT.